The 18 T cell receptor beta chains below all came from one sample that was sequenced in a study of human thymus T cells. Assay used: immunoSEQ multiplex PCR; TCRdb lists only in-frame clones, some missing. The repertoire has tens of thousands of clones, 85% to 95% of them found once; the top ten carry about 0.03%. The thymus tissue came from resections taken during corrective heart surgery. Sequenced sample: thymus tissue. These receptor sequences come from a girl under two years old with a congenital heart defect but otherwise immunologically healthy.

V and J are TRBV27 and TRBJ2-7; D gene uncertain. Trimming pared 6 bases from V and 4 bases from J, leaving 16 bases between. The CDR3 is made up of 14 amino acids. Germline CDR1 is MNHEY and CDR2 is SMNVEV (reference sequence). The CDR3 DNA reads TGTGCCAGCAGCAGAAACCGTCAGGATTACGAGCAGTACTTC. It translates to CASSRNRQDYEQYF.

The CDR3 reads CASSAPGTETYEQYF. In DNA, the CDR3 is TGTGCCAGCAGCGCCCCCGGGACGGAGACCTACGAGCAGTACTTC. The J gene is TRBJ2-7, the V gene TRBV14; D might be TRBD1 or TRBD2, each matching 5 bases. CDR3 length equals 15 residues. Germline CDR1 and CDR2: SGHDN and FVKESK. Trimming took 5 bases from V and 2 from J, leaving 16 bases between them. Combining the CDR3 with reference TRBV14 and TRBJ2-7 gives the whole variable domain EAGVTQFPSHSVIEKGQTVTLRCDPISGHDNLYWYRRVMGKEIKFLLHFVKESKQDESGMPNNRFLAERTGGTYSTLKVQPAELEDSGVYFCASSAPGTETYEQYFGPGTRLTVT.

The genes are TRBV5-6 and TRBJ2-7; perhaps TRBD2 as D (6 bases). Germline V gene data show CDR1 as SGHDT and CDR2 as YYEEEE. Trimming stripped 0 bases from V and 6 bases from J, with 7 bases between. There are 12 residues in the CDR3. The CDR3 DNA is TGTGCCAGCAGCTTGGAGGAGGGCGAGCAGTACTTC. This encodes CASSLEEGEQYF.

The chain links TRBV27 to TRBJ2-7; perhaps TRBD2 as D (5 bases). V was clipped by 4 bases and J by 5 bases, with 15 bases between them. The CDR3 is 14 residues long. In germline, CDR1 is MNHEY, CDR2 SMNVEV (reference sequence). CDR3 protein: CASSSRTLEDEQYF. The CDR3 DNA sequence: TGTGCCAGCAGTTCTCGGACTCTAGAGGACGAGCAGTACTTC.

The CDR3 sequence is CASSPGPTNTEAFF. The CDR3 DNA reads TGTGCCAGCAGCCCGGGACCGACGAACACTGAAGCTTTCTTT. The chain employs TRBV9 and TRBJ1-1, with D possibly matching TRBD1 (5 bases). The CDR3 is 14 residues long. Germline V lookup: CDR1 SGDLS, CDR2 YYNGEE. Deletions cut 4 bases from V and 1 base from J, with 11 bases between.

The rearrangement links TRBV12-5 to TRBJ2-3, with 8 bases identical to TRBD2. The ends lost 2 bases at V and 0 bases at J; junction bases unmatched: 13. The CDR3 covers 19 residues. CDR1 is LGHNT, CDR2 FRNRAP, per germline. CDR3 region: CASGLIHPGLGHSTDTQYF. The CDR3 coding sequence is TGTGCTAGTGGTTTGATTCATCCGGGACTAGGGCACAGCACAGATACGCAGTATTTT.

The CDR3 loop reads CASTQKKRGPGEAFF. DNA of the CDR3: TGTGCCAGCACGCAAAAAAAAAGGGGGCCGGGGGAAGCTTTCTTT. This chain connects TRBV6-6 to TRBJ1-1; 7 positions agree with TRBD1. Germline loops: CDR1 MNHNY, CDR2 SVGAGI (reference sequence). This CDR3 contains 15 residues. Unmatched junction bases numbered 16, after V lost 7 bases and J lost 8 bases.

The chain is built from TRBV5-8 and TRBJ2-3, with D possibly matching TRBD2 (6 bases). This CDR3 comprises 13 residues. V lost 7 bases and J 4 bases, leaving 13 bases between the germline ends. Germline CDR1 is SGHTS and CDR2 is YDEGEE. CDR3 bases: TGTGCCAGCTCACGGGAGAGGCCAGATACGCAGTATTTT. Protein product: CASSRERPDTQYF.

The chain links TRBV30 to TRBJ2-7, with D possibly being TRBD1 (6 bases). This CDR3 spans 14 amino acids. CDR1 is GTSNPN, CDR2 SVGIG, per germline (reference sequence). V was clipped by 5 bases and J by 3 bases, with 17 bases between them. CDR3 sequence reads: CAWRELGASYEQYF. The CDR3 bases are TGTGCCTGGCGAGAATTGGGGGCGAGCTACGAGCAGTACTTC.

The J gene is TRBJ2-5, the V gene TRBV7-9, with TRBD2 matching over 7 bases. This CDR3 has 18 amino acids. Germline CDR1 reads SEHNR; CDR2 reads FQNEAQ (reference sequence). V dropped 5 bases and J dropped 1; count of bases not matched to a gene: 16. The DNA for the CDR3 is TGTGCCAGCAGCCCAAGCGGGGCGCGAAGTGGGCTCCAAGAGACCCAGTACTTC. Its translation: CASSPSGARSGLQETQYF.

CDR3 loop: CASTDSQGAGETQYF. As DNA, the CDR3 is TGTGCCAGTACCGATTCACAGGGGGCTGGAGAGACCCAGTACTTC. The chain combines TRBV19 with TRBJ2-5, with TRBD1 matching 9 bases. V dropped 7 bases and J dropped 4; count of bases not matched to a gene: 10. The CDR3 loop spans 15 amino acids. From germline, CDR1 is LNHDA and CDR2 SQIVND (reference sequence).

The rearrangement uses TRBV5-4 and TRBJ2-3; D is undetermined. V was shortened by 2 bases and J by 0 bases, with 10 bases between the two germline ends. Looked up from germline, CDR1 is SGHNT and CDR2 is YYREEE (reference sequence). The CDR3 runs 15 residues. The CDR3 DNA sequence: TGTGCCAGCAGCTTAGAATTCACTAGCACAGATACGCAGTATTTT. Translating gives CASSLEFTSTDTQYF.

J is TRBJ2-7 and V is TRBV18; either TRBD1 or TRBD2 may fit D (5 bases each). V shed 5 bases and J shed 7 bases, with 21 bases lying between them. This CDR3 is 15 amino acids long. Germline CDR1 reads KGHSH; CDR2 reads LQKENI. CDR3 sequence: CASSASSQGTGEQYF. The CDR3 DNA reads TGTGCCAGCTCAGCAAGTAGCCAGGGAACGGGGGAGCAGTACTTC.

This chain connects TRBV5-1 to TRBJ2-2; weak D call: TRBD1 (6 bases). Germline V gives CDR1 SGHRS, CDR2 YFSETQ. The CDR3 has 15 residues. V lost 7 bases, J lost 1 base, and 14 bases lay in between. DNA for the CDR3: TGCGCCAGCCTGGGGGCTCTCGGGAACACCGGGGAGCTGTTTTTT. Translating it yields CASLGALGNTGELFF.

V usage is TRBV7-2 and J usage is TRBJ2-5, with 12 bases fitting TRBD2. The CDR3 has 15 residues. After removal of 5 bases from V and 10 bases from J, the junction contained 11 bases not matched to a gene. The germline gives CDR1 SGHTA, CDR2 FQGNSA. The CDR3 reads CASSPRLAGVEDQYF. The CDR3 DNA reads as TGTGCCAGCAGCCCACGACTAGCGGGGGTGGAGGACCAGTACTTC.

The chain combines TRBV27 with TRBJ2-1; 9 bases are a match to TRBD2. This CDR3 is 20 amino acids long. From germline, CDR1 is MNHEY and CDR2 SMNVEV (reference sequence). Trimming at V came to 7 bases and at J to 3 bases, leaving 22 bases not matched to a gene. CDR3 in amino acids: CASTVIPGTSPEMGYNEQFF. DNA for the CDR3: TGTGCCAGCACGGTGATTCCCGGGACTAGCCCTGAGATGGGCTACAATGAGCAGTTCTTC.

This rearrangement joins TRBV2 to TRBJ2-1; D gene unclear. V lost 3 bases to trimming and J lost 5 bases, with 14 bases between them. The CDR3 contains 15 residues. Germline V lookup: CDR1 SNHLY, CDR2 FYNNEI. CDR3 nucleotides: TGTGCCAGCAGTGAGGTCGTAAATAGGGACAATGAGCAGTTCTTC. It codes for CASSEVVNRDNEQFF. Full variable domain (rest looked up from reference TRBV2 and TRBJ2-1): EPEVTQTPSHQVTQMGQEVILRCVPISNHLYFYWYRQILGQKVEFLVSFYNNEISEKSEIFDDQFSVERPDGSNFTLKIRSTKLEDSAMYFCASSEVVNRDNEQFFGPGTRLTVL.

The rearrangement links TRBV7-3 to TRBJ2-7; no clear D gene. The CDR3 runs to 15 residues. The V end was cut by 1 base, the J end by 2 bases, with 12 bases between. The V gene's germline CDR1 is SGHTA and CDR2 FQGTGA. The CDR3 protein is CASSLRQRVPYEQYF. As DNA, the CDR3 is TGTGCCAGCAGCTTAAGGCAACGGGTCCCCTACGAGCAGTACTTC.